The rows below give T cell receptor beta chains drawn from one sample of a study of CD8+ T cells in alopecia areata. Libraries were prepared by immunoSEQ multiplex PCR; TCRdb keeps only in-frame clonotypes and omits some of them. In the table there are 200,000 or so clones, over 45% of which are singletons. Sequences were derived from CD4+ T cells sorted from blood, sampled at week 24, from a patient treated with tofacitinib. The source is a human donor with alopecia areata. Each CDR3 is given with its conserved first and last residue. Each record gives: D gene, V gene, J gene, clone size, CDR3 DNA, CDR3 protein. A D gene is named only where the DNA matches it firmly. Size is omitted from some rows. Given values are once, few, many or a class for expanded clones.

D: -; V: TRBV18; J: TRBJ2-5; size: few; DNA: TGTGCCAGCTCACCACTCGGGCAAGAGACCCAGTACTTC; CDR3: CASSPLGQETQYF
D: -; V: TRBV29-1; J: TRBJ2-3; size: few; DNA: TGCAGCGTCGAATTGGGGCACACAGATACGCAGTATTTT; CDR3: CSVELGHTDTQYF
D: TRBD1; V: TRBV25-1; J: TRBJ1-1; size: -; DNA: TGTGCCAGCAGTGGAACAGGGGCCCCGAACACTGAAGCTTTCTTT; CDR3: CASSGTGAPNTEAFF
D: -; V: TRBV10-3; J: TRBJ2-3; size: -; DNA: TGTGCCATCAGTGGATGGCAACCTAGCACAGATACGCAGTATTTT; CDR3: CAISGWQPSTDTQYF
D: -; V: TRBV10-3; J: TRBJ1-5; size: -; DNA: TGTGCCATCAGTGATGGGGAGGTGAGCAATCAGCCCCAGCATTTT; CDR3: CAISDGEVSNQPQHF
D: -; V: TRBV4-3; J: TRBJ1-1; size: -; DNA: TGCGCCAGCAGCCAAGGCCGTATCAGCATGAACACTGAAGCTTTCTTT; CDR3: CASSQGRISMNTEAFF
D: -; V: TRBV7-3; J: TRBJ2-3; size: -; DNA: TGTGCCAGCAGCTTACAGCAGCGAGATACGCAGTATTTT; CDR3: CASSLQQRDTQYF
D: -; V: TRBV10-3; J: TRBJ2-3; size: once; DNA: TGTGCCATCAGTGATGGTACAGCTAGCACAGATACGCAGTATTTT; CDR3: CAISDGTASTDTQYF
D: -; V: TRBV4-1; J: TRBJ2-1; size: -; DNA: TGCGCCAGCAGCCAAGAAGGGGGGGCCCGCTTCCAGAGAGAGCAGTTCTTC; CDR3: CASSQEGGARFQREQFF
D: -; V: TRBV7-2; J: TRBJ2-3; size: -; DNA: TGTGCCAGCAGCTTAGAGATACGGGCCGATACGCAGTATTTT; CDR3: CASSLEIRADTQYF
D: -; V: TRBV5-6; J: TRBJ2-1; size: few; DNA: TGTGCCAGCAGCACGGATATAACAGTATACAATGAGCAGTTCTTC; CDR3: CASSTDITVYNEQFF
D: -; V: TRBV7-8; J: TRBJ1-4; size: -; DNA: TGTGCCAGCAGCTTATCAGGGAATAGGGAAAAACTGTTTTTT; CDR3: CASSLSGNREKLFF
D: -; V: TRBV29-1; J: TRBJ1-4; size: -; DNA: TGCAGCGTCAGAAGGGAGGAAAAACTGTTTTTT; CDR3: CSVRREEKLFF
D: TRBD1; V: TRBV25-1; J: TRBJ1-2; size: few; DNA: TGTGCCAGCCGGGGACAGGCAAATTATGGCTACACCTTC; CDR3: CASRGQANYGYTF
D: -; V: TRBV5-1; J: TRBJ2-3; size: -; DNA: TGCGCCAGCAGCTTGGCTCGGGAAAGCACAGATACGCAGTATTTT; CDR3: CASSLARESTDTQYF
D: -; V: TRBV5-1; J: TRBJ2-3; size: few; DNA: TGCGCCAGCAGCTTTCGAACAGGAGATACGCAGTATTTT; CDR3: CASSFRTGDTQYF
D: -; V: TRBV7-9; J: TRBJ1-1; size: few; DNA: TGTGCCAGCAGCTTAAGCGGGTGGAGCCCAACGGCTTTCTTT; CDR3: CASSLSGWSPTAFF
D: -; V: TRBV7-3; J: TRBJ2-3; size: -; DNA: TGTGCCAGCAGCTTAATGGGGGGAGATACGCAGTATTTT; CDR3: CASSLMGGDTQYF
D: -; V: TRBV7-2; J: TRBJ1-6; size: -; DNA: TGTGCCAGCAGCTTCAACCCAGGGGTTAATTCACCCCTCCACTTT; CDR3: CASSFNPGVNSPLHF
D: -; V: TRBV9; J: TRBJ2-5; size: -; DNA: TGTGCCAGCAGCGTAGCTACGGGGAGCGAGACCCAGTACTTC; CDR3: CASSVATGSETQYF
D: -; V: TRBV19; J: TRBJ2-7; size: -; DNA: TGTGCCAGTAGTACCGCCTCCTACGAGCAGTACTTC; CDR3: CASSTASYEQYF
D: -; V: TRBV30; J: TRBJ2-7; size: -; DNA: TGTGCCTGGAGTGTCGAGGTAGCGGCAGGGCACGAGCAGTACTTC; CDR3: CAWSVEVAAGHEQYF
D: TRBD1; V: TRBV29-1; J: TRBJ1-1; size: -; DNA: TGCAGCGTCGTAGACAGGGTGGTTAGCACTGAAGCTTTCTTT; CDR3: CSVVDRVVSTEAFF
D: TRBD2; V: TRBV5-1; J: TRBJ2-5; size: -; DNA: TGCGCCAGCAGCTTGGATAGCGGGAGTCCGAGAGAGACCCAGTACTTC; CDR3: CASSLDSGSPRETQYF
D: -; V: TRBV5-1; J: TRBJ2-7; size: -; DNA: TGCGCCAGCAGCCCAGGGAGGGGGGGCGCCTACGAGCAGTACTTC; CDR3: CASSPGRGGAYEQYF
D: TRBD2; V: TRBV7-2; J: TRBJ2-7; size: -; DNA: TGTGCCAGCAGCTCAACTAGCGGGGGGGCCCTCAGCTACGAGCAGTACTTC; CDR3: CASSSTSGGALSYEQYF
D: TRBD2; V: TRBV5-1; J: TRBJ2-5; size: -; DNA: TGCGCCAGCGGACGGACTAGCGGAGAGACCCAGTACTTC; CDR3: CASGRTSGETQYF
D: -; V: TRBV28; J: TRBJ2-5; size: few; DNA: TGTGCCAGCACCGCAGAAGAGACCCAGTACTTC; CDR3: CASTAEETQYF
D: TRBD1; V: TRBV18; J: TRBJ2-7; size: few; DNA: TGTGCCAGCTCACCGGGACAGGAGGTGGCCTACGAGCAGTACTTC; CDR3: CASSPGQEVAYEQYF
D: -; V: TRBV19; J: TRBJ2-1; size: -; DNA: TGTGCCAGTACCCTGGGGCAGGGAATCAATGAGCAGTTCTTC; CDR3: CASTLGQGINEQFF
D: -; V: TRBV7-3; J: TRBJ2-1; size: -; DNA: TGTGCCAGCAGTCCCCGTCGTTCTAGTATGAATGAGCAGTTCTTC; CDR3: CASSPRRSSMNEQFF
D: -; V: TRBV5-1; J: TRBJ2-5; size: -; DNA: TGCGCCAGCAGCTTGGGTAGCGGCCAAGAGACCCAGTACTTC; CDR3: CASSLGSGQETQYF
D: -; V: TRBV18; J: TRBJ2-7; size: -; DNA: TGTGCCAGCTCACCAAGGGGGGAGGAGCAGTACTTC; CDR3: CASSPRGEEQYF
D: TRBD1; V: TRBV5-4; J: TRBJ2-3; size: few; DNA: TGTGCCAGCAGCCCAAGGACAGGGCCCGATACGCAGTATTTT; CDR3: CASSPRTGPDTQYF
D: TRBD1; V: TRBV7-3; J: TRBJ2-3; size: -; DNA: TGTGCCAGCAGCTTATCGGGACAGAGCACAGATACGCAGTATTTT; CDR3: CASSLSGQSTDTQYF
D: -; V: TRBV5-6; J: TRBJ2-4; size: few; DNA: TGTGCCAGCATTCAGCTAGCCAAAAACATTCAGTACTTC; CDR3: CASIQLAKNIQYF
D: -; V: TRBV2; J: TRBJ1-1; size: -; DNA: TGTGCCAGCGGTTTGGGGGCGAACACTGAAGCTTTCTTT; CDR3: CASGLGANTEAFF
D: TRBD2; V: TRBV15; J: TRBJ2-7; size: -; DNA: TGTGCCACCAGCAGAACCGGGACTAGCGCCTCCTACGAGCAGTACTTC; CDR3: CATSRTGTSASYEQYF
D: -; V: TRBV7-9; J: TRBJ2-1; size: -; DNA: TGTGCCAGCGATCCATCCTACAATGAGCAGTTCTTC; CDR3: CASDPSYNEQFF
D: -; V: TRBV25-1; J: TRBJ1-1; size: few; DNA: TGTGCCAGCATAGGTCTAGCGGTTGTGAAGCTGGCAGCTTTCTTT; CDR3: CASIGLAVVKLAAFF
D: -; V: TRBV25-1; J: TRBJ1-3; size: -; DNA: TGTGCCAGCAGCGGCTCTGGAAACACCATATATTTT; CDR3: CASSGSGNTIYF
D: TRBD2; V: TRBV6-5; J: TRBJ2-1; size: -; DNA: TGTGCCAGCAGTTCAGGACTAGCGTCCCACAATGAGCAGTTCTTC; CDR3: CASSSGLASHNEQFF
D: -; V: TRBV7-2; J: TRBJ2-2; size: -; DNA: TGTGCCAGCAGCTTAAGGGCCGGTGGGCTGTTTTTT; CDR3: CASSLRAGGLFF
D: -; V: TRBV5-1; J: TRBJ1-6; size: -; DNA: TGCGCCAGCAGCTTGGAAGGGGGAGTGCGACCCCTCCACTTT; CDR3: CASSLEGGVRPLHF
D: -; V: TRBV7-3; J: TRBJ2-5; size: once; DNA: TGTGCCAGCAGCTTAAGCCCCGACCGGGAGACCCAGTACTTC; CDR3: CASSLSPDRETQYF
D: TRBD2; V: TRBV29-1; J: TRBJ2-7; size: few; DNA: TGCAGCGTTGGACTAGCGGGTGCGAACTACGAGCAGTACTTC; CDR3: CSVGLAGANYEQYF
D: TRBD1; V: TRBV11-2; J: TRBJ2-7; size: -; DNA: TGTGCCAGCAGCCCGTCCCGGGACAGCTACGAGCAGTACTTC; CDR3: CASSPSRDSYEQYF
D: TRBD1; V: TRBV7-2; J: TRBJ1-5; size: -; DNA: TGTGCCAGCAGTTGGACAGGGGGCGGCAATCAGCCCCAGCATTTT; CDR3: CASSWTGGGNQPQHF
D: -; V: TRBV6-5; J: TRBJ2-7; size: -; DNA: TGTGCCAGCAGTTACTCGAGATTTGGCAGGGCGGAGAAGTACTTC; CDR3: CASSYSRFGRAEKYF
D: -; V: TRBV7-9; J: TRBJ2-7; size: -; DNA: TGTGCCAGCAGCTTCGCGTCCAGCTACGAGCAGTACTTC; CDR3: CASSFASSYEQYF
D: -; V: TRBV29-1; J: TRBJ2-4; size: -; DNA: TGCAGCGTTGTGGCGGGGATTGGCGGCATTCAGTACTTC; CDR3: CSVVAGIGGIQYF
D: -; V: TRBV2; J: TRBJ2-1; size: -; DNA: TGTGCCAGCAGTGTACTAGCCCGCTCCTACAATGAGCAGTTCTTC; CDR3: CASSVLARSYNEQFF
D: -; V: TRBV6-6; J: TRBJ2-7; size: -; DNA: TGTGCCAGCACCTACAAAGGGGACTACGAGCAGTACTTC; CDR3: CASTYKGDYEQYF
D: -; V: TRBV5-4; J: TRBJ2-2; size: -; DNA: TGTGCCAGCAGTTCCGACCCGGGGGAGAACACCGGGGAGCTGTTTTTT; CDR3: CASSSDPGENTGELFF
D: TRBD2; V: TRBV5-1; J: TRBJ2-5; size: -; DNA: TGCGCCAGCAGCTTGGTTGGACTAGCCGCGGCAGAGACCCAGTACTTC; CDR3: CASSLVGLAAAETQYF
D: -; V: TRBV7-9; J: TRBJ1-2; size: -; DNA: TGTGCCAGCAGCTTATTACGGGGGCCTGGCTACACCTTC; CDR3: CASSLLRGPGYTF